This TCR beta chain emerged from a study of T cell responses to AZD1222 COVID-19 vaccine. Pooled in the analysis were second doses at about 4 or about 12 weeks. The protocol was immunoSEQ multiplex PCR, while the TCRdb copy is restricted to in-frame clones and leaves out a portion. This table holds 120,000 to 150,000 clones, approximately 90% found once. V lost 1 base, J lost 2 bases, and 9 bases lay in between. This CDR3 is 14 amino acids long. Germline-derived CDR1 and CDR2 are SGHNT and YYREEE (reference sequence). Specimen: peripheral blood, collected 28 days after the second AZD1222 dose. This sequence was found in an adult who received the AZD1222 COVID-19 vaccine. This rearrangement joins TRBV5-4 to TRBJ1-1; D not certain. The CDR3 DNA sequence: TGTGCCAGCAGCTTGTCAATAGACAACACTGAAGCTTTCTTT. This encodes CASSLSIDNTEAFF.